This TCR beta chain is drawn from a study of T cells in Graves' hyperthyroidism and ophthalmopathy. Amplified regions were TCR beta CDR3 sequences from RNA transcripts. In the first-round RT-PCR of the TCR CDR3, the HTBI primer set was used. TCRdb ran MiXCR on the multiplex PCR reads and lists one entry per CDR3 protein. The sample lists nearly 750,000 distinct CDR3 sequences; roughly a third were seen once. This sequence originates from a woman aged 40-49 years with Graves' hyperthyroidism. The sample taken for sequencing was blood.

CDR3 coding DNA: TGTGCCAGCAGTTCCGGGGTGGGGCCTAGCGAGCAGTACTTC. It specifies CASSSGVGPSEQYF. This rearrangement joins TRBV12-3 or TRBV12-4 to TRBJ2-7; D tentatively fits TRBD1 or TRBD2 (5 bases each). V was trimmed by 4 bases and J by 6 bases, leaving 16 bases between them. The CDR3 is 14 amino acids.